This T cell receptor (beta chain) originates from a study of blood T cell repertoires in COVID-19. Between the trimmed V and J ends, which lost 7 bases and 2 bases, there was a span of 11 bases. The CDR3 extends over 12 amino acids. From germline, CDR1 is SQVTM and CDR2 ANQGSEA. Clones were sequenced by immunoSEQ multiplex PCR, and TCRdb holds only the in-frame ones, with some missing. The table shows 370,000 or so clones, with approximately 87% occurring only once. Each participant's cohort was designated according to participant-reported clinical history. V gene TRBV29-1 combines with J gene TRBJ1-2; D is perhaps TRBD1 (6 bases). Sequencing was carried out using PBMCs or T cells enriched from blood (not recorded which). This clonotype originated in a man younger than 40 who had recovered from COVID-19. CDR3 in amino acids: CSGLTGNYGYTF. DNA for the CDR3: TGCAGCGGTCTTACAGGGAACTATGGCTACACCTTC.